Listed here are 6 T cell receptor beta chains from one sample, sequenced in a study of blood T cell repertoires in COVID-19. Here immunoSEQ multiplex PCR was the method, and the copy in TCRdb shows in-frame clones only, minus some. In the table there are about 63,000 clones, about 76% of which are singletons. The sample comprised peripheral blood. The source is an elderly woman with acute or convalescent COVID-19.

This rearrangement joins TRBV7-6 to TRBJ2-2; 7 positions agree with TRBD1. This CDR3 is 16 amino acids long. The ends lost 0 bases at V and 5 bases at J; junction bases unmatched: 6. In germline, CDR1 is SGHVS, CDR2 FNYEAQ. The CDR3 loop reads CASSLAGTAFTGELFF. The CDR3 nucleotides are TGTGCCAGCAGCTTAGCCGGGACAGCCTTTACCGGGGAGCTGTTTTTT.

The genes are TRBV5-6 and TRBJ2-3; weak D call: TRBD1 (6 bases). V was trimmed by 2 bases and J by 7 bases, leaving 14 bases between them. The germline CDR1 and CDR2 sequences are SGHDT and YYEEEE. The CDR3 has 14 amino acids. CDR3 loop: CASSLAGAEYTQYF. The DNA of the CDR3 is TGTGCCAGCAGCTTAGCAGGGGCGGAATATACGCAGTATTTT.

The chain has TRBV27 and TRBJ1-5; no clear D. This CDR3 spans 13 amino acids. V lost 4 bases and J 3 bases, leaving 7 bases between the germline ends. Germline V gene lookup returns CDR1 MNHEY and CDR2 SMNVEV (reference sequence). The CDR3 loop reads CASSWQINQPQHF. CDR3 sequence (DNA): TGTGCCAGCAGTTGGCAGATCAATCAGCCCCAGCATTTT.

V usage is TRBV9 and J usage is TRBJ2-7; D possibly corresponds to TRBD1 (6 bases). Germline loops: CDR1 SGDLS, CDR2 YYNGEE. The CDR3 consists of 14 residues. V dropped 0 bases and J dropped 3 bases, with 10 bases sitting between them. The DNA of the CDR3 is TGTGCCAGCAGCGTAGAGGACAGTATCTACGAGCAGTACTTC. Amino acids: CASSVEDSIYEQYF.

The chain recombines TRBV4-1 with TRBJ2-5; the match to TRBD2 covers 10 bases. The CDR3 extends over 17 amino acids. Germline assignment: CDR1 MGHRA and CDR2 YSYEKL. The J segment lost 3 bases and the V segment lost 1 base, leaving 8 bases of the junction unmatched. CDR3 region: CASSQGWASGSKETQYF. The CDR3 DNA reads TGCGCCAGCAGCCAAGGCTGGGCTAGCGGGAGCAAAGAGACCCAGTACTTC.

The chain is built from TRBV6-2 or TRBV6-3 and TRBJ2-7; TRBD2 matches 7 bases. There are 15 residues in the CDR3. Per the germline V gene, CDR1 is MNHEY and CDR2 is SVGEGT. Losses at the gene ends were 0 bases for V and 7 bases for J; bases not matched to a gene: 9. CDR3 loop: CASSYSSRGGAEQYF. The CDR3 region has the DNA TGTGCCAGCAGTTACTCTTCTCGGGGAGGGGCGGAGCAGTACTTC.